The clone carrying this T cell receptor beta chain was seen a handful of times. Its target is not known. The data stem from a study of regulatory T cells in long-lasting Graves disease. The authors built TCR beta libraries using iRepertoire HTBI primers and Arm-PCR of CDR3 regions. One entry per CDR3 protein results from TCRdb running MiXCR on the multiplex PCR reads. Among about 660,000 distinct CDR3 sequences, about 30% were seen once, and the ten largest hold 40% to 55%. Study-level points and caveats: TRBV28, TRBJ1-2 and TRBJ2-5 were favored in persistent disease. Accuracy might have suffered from few samples.

Regarding time point: persistent/refractory GD, antithyroid drugs over 5 years with positive TRAb. RNA extracted from PBMCs served as the sequencing template. By American Thyroid Association guidelines, Graves' disease was diagnosed in the cohort. Patients were enrolled at an endocrinology department in Xi'an, China. CDR1 and CDR2 (germline): WSHSY, SAAADI. The CDR3 length is 12 residues. Trimming removed 3 bases at V and 8 bases at J, with 10 bases between. The source material was peripheral blood mononuclear cells (PBMCs), sampled when the disease was refractory, from a patient treated with antithyroid drugs. The V call is TRBV10-2, the J call TRBJ1-2; D gene ambiguous. The TCR sequence derives from a female donor with Graves disease. The CDR3 DNA reads TGCGCCAGCAGTGACAATTCCCGCGGCTACACCTTC. Its translation: CASSDNSRGYTF.